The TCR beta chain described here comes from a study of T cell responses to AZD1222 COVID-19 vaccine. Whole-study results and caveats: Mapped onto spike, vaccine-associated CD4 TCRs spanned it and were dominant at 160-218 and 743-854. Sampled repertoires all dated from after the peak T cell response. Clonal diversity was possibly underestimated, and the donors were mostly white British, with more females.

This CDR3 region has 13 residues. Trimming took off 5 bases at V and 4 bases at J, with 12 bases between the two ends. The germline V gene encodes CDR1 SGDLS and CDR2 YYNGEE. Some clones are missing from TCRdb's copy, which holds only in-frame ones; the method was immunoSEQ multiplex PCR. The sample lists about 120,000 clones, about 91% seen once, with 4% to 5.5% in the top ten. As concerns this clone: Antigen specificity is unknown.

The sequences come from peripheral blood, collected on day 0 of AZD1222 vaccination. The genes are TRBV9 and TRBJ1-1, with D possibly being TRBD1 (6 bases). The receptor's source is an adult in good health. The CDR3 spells CASSLQGSTEAFF. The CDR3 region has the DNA TGTGCCAGCAGTCTACAGGGTTCCACTGAAGCTTTCTTT.